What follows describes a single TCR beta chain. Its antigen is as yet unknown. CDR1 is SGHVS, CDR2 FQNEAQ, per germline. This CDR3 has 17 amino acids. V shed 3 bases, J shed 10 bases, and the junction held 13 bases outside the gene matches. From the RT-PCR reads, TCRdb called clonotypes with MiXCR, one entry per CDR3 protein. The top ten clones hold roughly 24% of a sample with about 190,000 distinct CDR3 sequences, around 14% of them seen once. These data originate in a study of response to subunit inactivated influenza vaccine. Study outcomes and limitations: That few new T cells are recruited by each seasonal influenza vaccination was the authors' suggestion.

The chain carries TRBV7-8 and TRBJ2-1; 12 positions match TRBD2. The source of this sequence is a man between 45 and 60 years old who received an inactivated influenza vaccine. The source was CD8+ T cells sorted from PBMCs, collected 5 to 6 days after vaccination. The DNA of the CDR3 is TGTGCCAGCAGCTTCACTAGCGGGGGGCCCGGGGAGGGGGAGCAGTTCTTC. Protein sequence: CASSFTSGGPGEGEQFF.